This T cell receptor beta chain was recovered during a study of identical twins. Overall study findings and caveats: Fewer insertions were carried by abundant cord blood beta clonotypes, but none was seen in memory repertoires. A partial confounding effect on zero-insertion analyses could come from invariant MAIT and iNKT cells.

Remarks on this clonotype: Its antigen is currently unknown.

MiXCR, applied by TCRdb to the 5' RACE reads, yields one record per CDR3 protein. Of roughly 290,000 distinct CDR3 sequences in the sample, more than 8% are singletons; the top ten hold roughly 7%. The CDR3 extends over 12 amino acids. V lost 11 bases and J lost 5, with 13 bases in between. Germline lookup yields CDR1 SEHNR and CDR2 FQNEAQ (reference sequence). The same data also went into a second study, on yellow fever vaccine responses in identical twins. That study adds: Twins reportedly mounted vaccine T cell responses that seemed partly convergent, partly personalized.

The clonotype comes from a woman between 18 and 30 years old in good health. The gene calls are TRBV7-9 and TRBJ2-1; D gene ambiguous. Source material: CD8+ T cells sorted from blood. CDR3 region: CAYTSPHNEQFF. DNA for the CDR3: TGTGCCTACACGAGTCCCCACAATGAGCAGTTCTTC.